One sample yielded the 28 T cell receptor beta chains listed below, sequenced in a study of OX40 agonist ivuxolimab in advanced cancers. Clones were read by immunoSEQ multiplex PCR, and TCRdb kept only the in-frame ones, dropping some. The sample holds under 85,000 clones, over 90% seen once. The sample in question was CD4+ or CD8+ T cells sorted from blood, obtained in a trial of the OX40 agonist ivuxolimab. Receptor source: an adult with an advanced solid tumor such as melanoma, head and neck, liver or kidney cancer.

This chain links TRBV28 with TRBJ1-6; no definite D call. V lost 6 bases and J 0 bases, leaving 6 bases between the germline ends. CDR3 length: 14 residues. The germline gives CDR1 MDHEN, CDR2 SYDVKM. The CDR3 spells CASRGLSYNSPLHF. The CDR3, as DNA: TGTGCCAGCAGGGGTCTCTCCTATAATTCACCCCTCCACTTT.

This clone was found once. The chain recombines TRBV19 with TRBJ1-1, with D possibly being TRBD1 (5 bases). Trimming took 11 bases from V and 5 from J, leaving 15 bases between them. The CDR3 is 12 amino acids. Germline loops: CDR1 LNHDA, CDR2 SQIVND (reference sequence). The CDR3 DNA is TGTGCCGCTGGGGGGGGAGGTACTGAAGCTTTCTTT. Residues: CAAGGGGTEAFF.

This chain links TRBV2 with TRBJ1-1, with TRBD1 as a possible D gene (6 bases). This CDR3 spans 14 amino acids. CDR1 SNHLY and CDR2 FYNNEI come from the germline V gene. The V gene lost 3 bases and the J gene lost 0 bases, with 8 bases spanning the gap. CDR3 nucleotide sequence: TGTGCCAGCAGTGAGGACAGAATGAACACTGAAGCTTTCTTT. Amino acid sequence: CASSEDRMNTEAFF.

The chain links TRBV4-3 to TRBJ1-1, with D uncertain. The CDR3 consists of 15 residues. V was cut by 0 bases and J by 1 base, with 9 bases left in between. Germline V gives CDR1 LGHNA, CDR2 YSLEER. This chain's CDR3 is CASSQERLTNTEAFF. CDR3 DNA: TGCGCCAGCAGCCAAGAAAGACTTACGAACACTGAAGCTTTCTTT.

The chain has TRBV19 and TRBJ1-2; D possibly corresponds to TRBD1 (5 bases). From germline, CDR1 is LNHDA and CDR2 SQIVND (reference sequence). CDR3 size: 14 residues. Trimming pared 1 base from V and 5 bases from J, leaving 11 bases between. DNA of the CDR3: TGTGCCAGTAGTATAGGTGACAGTTTGTATGGCTACACCTTC. This gives the protein CASSIGDSLYGYTF. Full variable domain (remainder filled in from reference TRBV19 and TRBJ1-2): DGGITQSPKYLFRKEGQNVTLSCEQNLNHDAMYWYRQDPGQGLRLIYYSQIVNDFQKGDIAEGYSVSREKKESFPLTVTSAQKNPTAFYLCASSIGDSLYGYTFGSGTRLTVV.

This clone appeared once. The chain links TRBV7-6 to TRBJ1-5; no clear D gene. Germline V gene lookup returns CDR1 SGHVS and CDR2 FNYEAQ. With 2 bases removed from V and 2 bases from J, the gap between germline ends came to 7 bases. The CDR3 covers 14 residues. The CDR3 sequence is CASSLHGGNQPQHF. As DNA, the CDR3 is TGTGCCAGCAGCTTACATGGAGGCAATCAGCCCCAGCATTTT.

The chain combines TRBV4-3 with TRBJ2-7; D is undetermined. CDR3 size: 15 residues. Trimming took off 1 base at V and 1 base at J, with 11 bases between the two ends. CDR1 is LGHNA, CDR2 YSLEER, per germline. The DNA of the CDR3 is TGCGCCAGCAGCCAAGGTACGGCAAAATCCTACGAGCAGTACTTC. Translated, it gives CASSQGTAKSYEQYF.

This chain links TRBV6-5 with TRBJ2-7, with D possibly TRBD1 on 5 matching bases. CDR3 length: 13 residues. CDR1 MNHEY and CDR2 SVGAGI come from the germline V gene. V lost 2 bases and J lost 2, with 7 bases in between. The CDR3 nucleotides read TGTGCCAGCAGTTACGACAGAACCTACGAGCAGTACTTC. This gives the protein CASSYDRTYEQYF.

This clone was counted a single time. The rearrangement joins TRBV2 to TRBJ2-7, with D hard to call. The CDR3 spans 13 residues. V lost 3 bases and J 2 bases, leaving 8 bases between the germline ends. The germline V gene has CDR1 SNHLY and CDR2 FYNNEI. The CDR3 sequence is CASSDTAAYEQYF. CDR3 DNA: TGTGCCAGCAGTGATACCGCAGCCTACGAGCAGTACTTC.

This clone appeared a single time. This chain uses TRBV19 with TRBJ2-3, with D maybe TRBD2 (5 bases). Germline CDR1 reads LNHDA; CDR2 reads SQIVND (reference sequence). The CDR3 totals 13 residues. Trimming pared 5 bases from V and 4 bases from J, leaving 10 bases between. Here the CDR3 reads CASSVHSADTQYF. The CDR3 coding sequence is TGTGCCAGTAGTGTACATAGCGCAGATACGCAGTATTTT.

The chain recombines TRBV30 with TRBJ1-1, with D unclear. The CDR3 has 15 residues. CDR1 and CDR2 from the germline V gene are GTSNPN and SVGIG (reference sequence). Trimming took 0 bases from V and 0 from J, leaving 11 bases between them. The chain's CDR3 is CAWSVRRAMNTEAFF. The CDR3 nucleotides are TGTGCCTGGAGTGTACGACGTGCAATGAACACTGAAGCTTTCTTT.

This chain links TRBV4-1 with TRBJ2-5, with D maybe TRBD1 (6 bases). Between the trimmed V and J ends, which lost 6 bases and 7 bases, there was a span of 18 bases. Germline V gives CDR1 MGHRA, CDR2 YSYEKL. The CDR3 sequence is 14 residues long. The chain's CDR3 is CASSAEALGGTQYF. Here the CDR3 DNA reads TGCGCCAGCAGTGCCGAGGCCCTAGGGGGGACCCAGTACTTC.

The chain joins TRBV27 to TRBJ2-5; no reliable D call. Trimming left V 5 bases short and J 0 bases short, with 7 bases between. This CDR3 has 13 amino acids. Germline V gene lookup returns CDR1 MNHEY and CDR2 SMNVEV (reference sequence). CDR3 loop: CASSILDQETQYF. The CDR3 DNA reads TGTGCCAGCAGTATACTGGACCAAGAGACCCAGTACTTC.

This chain uses TRBV4-2 with TRBJ2-7, with D perhaps TRBD2 (5 bases). This CDR3 has 14 amino acids. Germline CDR1 LGHNA, CDR2 YNFKEQ. V lost 0 bases, J lost 7 bases, and 13 bases lay in between. The chain's CDR3 is CASSQEAVAPEQYF. In nucleotides, the CDR3 is TGTGCCAGCAGCCAAGAAGCGGTTGCTCCGGAGCAGTACTTC.

This clone has just one count. The gene calls are TRBV9 and TRBJ2-7, with D possibly being TRBD1 (5 bases). Germline V CDR1 and CDR2: SGDLS, YYNGEE. Trimming shortened V by 0 bases and J by 6 bases, and 10 bases separated the two germline ends. The length of the CDR3 is 13 residues. In nucleotides, the CDR3 is TGTGCCAGCAGCGTAGATGGGGCCCGCGAGCAGTACTTC. It specifies CASSVDGAREQYF.

The chain employs TRBV19 and TRBJ1-5, with no clear D. V lost 3 bases, J lost 5 bases, and 8 bases lay in between. Germline assignment: CDR1 LNHDA and CDR2 SQIVND (reference sequence). The CDR3 loop spans 13 amino acids. CDR3 loop: CASSITAYQPQHF. Here the CDR3 DNA reads TGTGCCAGTAGTATTACAGCGTATCAGCCCCAGCATTTT.

The CDR3 loop is CASRGEGLVGNEQYF. The CDR3 DNA is TGTGCCAGCAGGGGGGAAGGGCTAGTTGGGAACGAGCAGTACTTC. The chain carries TRBV7-6 and TRBJ2-7, with D perhaps being TRBD1 or TRBD2 (5 bases each). The germline gives CDR1 SGHVS, CDR2 FNYEAQ. V dropped 6 bases and J dropped 5 bases, with 20 bases sitting between them. The CDR3 covers 15 residues.

V usage is TRBV5-6 and J usage is TRBJ1-6; 7 positions agree with TRBD1. The CDR3 loop spans 15 amino acids. Germline V CDR1 and CDR2: SGHDT, YYEEEE. Trimming cost V 0 bases and J 3 bases; bases outside gene matches: 0. Written as DNA, the CDR3 is TGTGCCAGCAGCTTGGACAGGGGCTATAATTCACCCCTCCACTTT. This translates into CASSLDRGYNSPLHF.

This clone appeared once. This chain connects TRBV27 to TRBJ2-5; D might be TRBD1 (5 bases). The CDR3 loop spans 13 amino acids. CDR1 is MNHEY and CDR2 is SMNVEV in the germline V gene (reference sequence). With 5 bases removed from V and 0 bases from J, the gap between germline ends came to 7 bases. CDR3 region: CASSRQYQETQYF. The CDR3 DNA reads as TGTGCCAGCAGTAGACAGTACCAAGAGACCCAGTACTTC.

CDR3 protein: CASTQGLGQPQHF. CDR3 coding DNA: TGTGCCAGTACCCAGGGGTTAGGGCAGCCCCAGCATTTT. The chain recombines TRBV19 with TRBJ1-5; D possibly corresponds to TRBD1 (6 bases). CDR3 length: 13 residues. The germline V gene has CDR1 LNHDA and CDR2 SQIVND (reference sequence). Trimming pared 7 bases from V and 7 bases from J, leaving 14 bases between.

The chain joins TRBV19 to TRBJ2-3; 9 nucleotides align to TRBD2. Germline-derived CDR1 and CDR2 are LNHDA and SQIVND (reference sequence). V gave up 7 bases and J gave up 0 bases; unmatched junction bases: 11. This CDR3 is 17 amino acids long. This CDR3 reads CASTRGASGASTDTQYF. Written as DNA, the CDR3 is TGTGCCAGTACTAGGGGTGCTAGCGGGGCCAGCACAGATACGCAGTATTTT. Variable domain in full (rest from reference TRBV19 and TRBJ2-3): DGGITQSPKYLFRKEGQNVTLSCEQNLNHDAMYWYRQDPGQGLRLIYYSQIVNDFQKGDIAEGYSVSREKKESFPLTVTSAQKNPTAFYLCASTRGASGASTDTQYFGPGTRLTVL.

The chain couples TRBV6-5 to TRBJ2-2; TRBD2 matches at 7 bases. This CDR3 has 14 amino acids. Trimming removed 2 bases from V and 7 bases from J; junction bases left unmatched: 4. CDR1 and CDR2 from the germline V gene are MNHEY and SVGAGI. The CDR3 nucleotides are TGTGCCAGCAGTTACCTCGGGGGGAGCGGGGAGCTGTTTTTT. Residues: CASSYLGGSGELFF.

The chain uses TRBV6-5 and TRBJ2-3; D remains ambiguous. CDR1 and CDR2 from the germline V gene are MNHEY and SVGAGI. This CDR3 has 14 amino acids. Trimming stripped 1 base from V and 1 base from J, with 6 bases between. This CDR3 reads CASSYLGRTDTQYF. The CDR3, as DNA: TGTGCCAGCAGTTACTTGGGCCGCACAGATACGCAGTATTTT.

The V call is TRBV7-6, the J call TRBJ2-7; 16 bases line up with TRBD2. The CDR3 loop spans 19 amino acids. J gave up 0 bases and V 3 bases, and 8 bases lay outside the gene matches. Per the germline V gene, CDR1 is SGHVS and CDR2 is FNYEAQ. This CDR3 is CASSFGTSGGEVSSYEQYF. Written as DNA, the CDR3 is TGTGCCAGCAGCTTCGGGACTAGCGGGGGGGAGGTGAGCTCCTACGAGCAGTACTTC.

This chain uses TRBV30 with TRBJ2-1; weak D call: TRBD2 (5 bases). Germline V gene lookup returns CDR1 GTSNPN and CDR2 SVGIG (reference sequence). The V end lost 8 bases, the J end lost 6 bases, and 8 bases lay between the germline ends. This CDR3 spans 10 amino acids. DNA for the CDR3: TGTGCCGGGGAGTTCAATGAGCAGTTCTTC. This codes for CAGEFNEQFF.

This clone was seen just once. V is TRBV9 and J is TRBJ1-6; D not resolved. CDR1 and CDR2 from the germline V gene are SGDLS and YYNGEE. This CDR3 contains 15 residues. Trimming shortened V by 0 bases and J by 9 bases, and 13 bases separated the two germline ends. The CDR3 DNA reads TGTGCCAGCAGCGTAGAGGGAGCGCGGACTTCACCCCTCCACTTT. Translating it yields CASSVEGARTSPLHF.

This rearrangement joins TRBV27 to TRBJ1-1; possible D gene TRBD1, 5 bases. V lost 5 bases, J lost 4 bases, and 17 bases lay in between. Germline assignment: CDR1 MNHEY and CDR2 SMNVEV (reference sequence). This CDR3 region has 15 residues. The DNA for the CDR3 is TGTGCCAGCAGTCCCTCCTGGGGACTGGGCACTGAAGCTTTCTTT. Translation: CASSPSWGLGTEAFF.

This clone was recorded once. The rearrangement joins TRBV9 to TRBJ2-3; 11 positions match TRBD2. The length of the CDR3 is 15 residues. The germline CDR1 and CDR2 sequences are SGDLS and YYNGEE. V dropped 3 bases and J dropped 6; count of bases not matched to a gene: 6. Here the CDR3 DNA reads TGTGCCAGCAGCGAGGATAGCGGGAGGGTTGATACGCAGTATTTT. The encoded protein is CASSEDSGRVDTQYF.